This TCR beta chain emerged from a study of cytomegalovirus exposure and HLA in healthy donors. Data came from immunoSEQ multiplex PCR; TCRdb stores just in-frame clones and leaves some out. This table has around 260,000 clones, about 90% appearing once. The CDR3 contains 15 residues. Germline V gene lookup returns CDR1 LGHNA and CDR2 YNFKEQ. The V and J ends lost 0 bases and 2 bases, in that order; junction bases with no gene match: 3. For this clone: The antigen is not known.

Study results and caveats: The investigators catalogued 150 to 200 TCR beta chains as cytomegalovirus-associated. Both high specificity and high sensitivity reportedly marked the classifier's diagnosis of cytomegalovirus status. Clusters of TCRs from the first cohort tended to co-occur in the roughly 120 validation repertoires (as a later analysis found).

Sequenced input: PBMCs. This receptor was identified in a woman in her 30s in good health and CMV-seronegative. The chain links TRBV4-2 to TRBJ2-7, with 8 bases fitting TRBD1. DNA for the CDR3: TGTGCCAGCAGCCAAGAGGCCAGGGGGCCCTACGAGCAGTACTTC. Its protein product is CASSQEARGPYEQYF.